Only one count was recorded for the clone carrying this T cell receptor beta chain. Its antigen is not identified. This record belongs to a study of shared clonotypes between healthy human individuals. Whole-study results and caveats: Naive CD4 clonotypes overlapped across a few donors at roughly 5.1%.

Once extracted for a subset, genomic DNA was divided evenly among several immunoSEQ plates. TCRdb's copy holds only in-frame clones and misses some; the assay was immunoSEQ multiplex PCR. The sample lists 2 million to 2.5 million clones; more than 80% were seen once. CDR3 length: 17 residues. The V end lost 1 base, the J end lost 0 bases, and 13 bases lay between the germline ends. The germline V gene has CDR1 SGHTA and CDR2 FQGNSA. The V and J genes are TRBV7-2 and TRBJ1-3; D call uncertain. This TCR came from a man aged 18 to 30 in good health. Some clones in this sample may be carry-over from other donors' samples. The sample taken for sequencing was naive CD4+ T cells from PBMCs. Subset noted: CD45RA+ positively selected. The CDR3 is CASSLGVTATSGNTIYF. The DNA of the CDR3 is TGTGCCAGCAGCTTAGGTGTGACGGCTACCTCTGGAAACACCATATATTTT.